Below are 22 T cell receptor beta chains sequenced from a single sample in a study of PD-1 blockade in classical Hodgkin lymphoma. Produced via immunoSEQ multiplex PCR; TCRdb's table is partial and in-frame only. The sample has about 14,000 clones; 78% are singletons. Relapses following autologous stem cell transplantation were seen in all patients, with brentuximab vedotin exposure varying. The specimen comprised peripheral blood mononuclear cells (PBMCs), sampled before the second cycle of nivolumab. These receptors were taken from a human donor with classical Hodgkin lymphoma.

The chain employs TRBV4-1 and TRBJ2-1; TRBD1 matches at 7 bases. The junction had 7 bases not matched to a gene; V was cut back by 5 bases and J by 3 bases. Germline V gives CDR1 MGHRA, CDR2 YSYEKL. This CDR3 is 15 amino acids long. CDR3: CASSGRGQVYNEQFF. The CDR3 DNA reads as TGCGCCAGCAGCGGACGCGGACAGGTCTACAATGAGCAGTTCTTC.

V usage is TRBV5-1 and J usage is TRBJ2-7; D gene uncertain. Looked up from germline, CDR1 is SGHRS and CDR2 is YFSETQ. V shed 0 bases and J shed 0 bases, with 7 bases lying between them. The CDR3 is 14 amino acids. CDR3 sequence (DNA): TGCGCCAGCAGCTTGGGACTGAGCTCCTACGAGCAGTACTTC. This codes for CASSLGLSSYEQYF.

In DNA form, the CDR3 reads TGCGCCAGCAGCGGGTCCGGGACAGGGTTGGACTATGGCTACACCTTC. Residues: CASSGSGTGLDYGYTF. The chain combines TRBV5-1 with TRBJ1-2, with 9 bases matching TRBD1. The CDR3 has 16 amino acids. Germline CDR1 reads SGHRS; CDR2 reads YFSETQ. Losses at the gene ends were 4 bases for V and 3 bases for J; bases not matched to a gene: 10.

This clone was seen only once. The rearrangement uses TRBV6-1 and TRBJ1-1; TRBD1 aligns across 10 bases. CDR1 and CDR2 from the germline V gene are MNHNS and SASEGT. This CDR3 contains 17 residues. Germline trimming cut 3 bases from V and 0 bases from J; bases unmatched to any gene: 7. The CDR3: CASSDVGDRGVNTEAFF. CDR3 nucleotides: TGTGCCAGCAGTGATGTAGGGGACAGGGGAGTGAACACTGAAGCTTTCTTT.

J is TRBJ2-5 and V is TRBV2; D assignment may be TRBD1 or TRBD2 (6 bases each). Per the germline V gene, CDR1 is SNHLY and CDR2 is FYNNEI. The CDR3 consists of 15 residues. Trimming cost V 4 bases and J 11 bases, with 23 bases left between them. In DNA, the CDR3 is TGTGCCAGCAGTGTTCATCCAGGGGCCGCAAGCGGGCAGTACTTC. It codes for CASSVHPGAASGQYF.

The V call is TRBV6-9, the J call TRBJ1-2, with D perhaps TRBD1 (5 bases). There are 13 residues in the CDR3. Trimming took 3 bases from V and 7 from J, leaving 12 bases between them. CDR1 and CDR2 from the germline V gene are MNHGY and SVAAGI. CDR3 nucleotide sequence: TGTGCCAGCAGTTACGTCTCAGGGACTGGCTACACCTTC. It translates to CASSYVSGTGYTF.

The chain has TRBV19 and TRBJ1-1, with 8 bases fitting TRBD1. This CDR3 is 14 amino acids long. Germline V CDR1 and CDR2: LNHDA, SQIVND (reference sequence). V gave up 9 bases and J gave up 6 bases; unmatched junction bases: 12. Here the CDR3 reads CASTKDRGWAEAFF. In DNA form, the CDR3 reads TGTGCCAGCACCAAAGACAGGGGATGGGCTGAAGCTTTCTTT.

The rearrangement uses TRBV9 and TRBJ2-7; 7 nucleotides agree with TRBD2. The CDR3 runs to 14 residues. Germline V gene data show CDR1 as SGDLS and CDR2 as YYNGEE. V lost 0 bases and J lost 6; bases outside the gene matches: 6. The CDR3 nucleotides are TGTGCCAGCAGCGTAGTCTCGGGGGGTGGCGAGCAGTACTTC. It specifies CASSVVSGGGEQYF.

This chain links TRBV19 with TRBJ2-7; D unresolved. CDR3 length equals 13 residues. Trimming left V 1 base short and J 4 bases short, with 8 bases between. CDR1 and CDR2 from the germline V gene are LNHDA and SQIVND (reference sequence). CDR3 bases: TGTGCCAGTAGTATAGTAGGGTCGTACGAGCAGTACTTC. Amino acid sequence: CASSIVGSYEQYF.

The genes are TRBV11-2 and TRBJ1-1; perhaps TRBD1 as D (5 bases). V was trimmed by 5 bases and J by 2 bases, leaving 15 bases between them. The CDR3 runs to 15 residues. The germline V gene has CDR1 SGHAT and CDR2 FQNNGV. CDR3 in DNA: TGTGCCAGCAGCCGCTCAGGGCAGGGCAACACTGAAGCTTTCTTT. Translation gives CASSRSGQGNTEAFF.

V and J are TRBV6-5 and TRBJ1-2; 8 nucleotides agree with TRBD1. V lost 2 bases, J lost 8 bases, and 7 bases stayed unmatched. The CDR3 spans 14 residues. Germline V gene sequence: CDR1 MNHEY, CDR2 SVGAGI. CDR3 nucleotides: TGTGCCAGCAGTTACGACAGGGGAGTGGAAGGCTACACCTTC. Amino acids: CASSYDRGVEGYTF.

The chain's CDR3 is CASSPSGDRDRLYEQYF. CDR3 nucleotides: TGTGCCAGCTCACCAAGCGGGGACAGGGACCGTCTCTACGAGCAGTACTTC. This rearrangement joins TRBV18 to TRBJ2-7; TRBD1 matches at 9 bases. V lost 2 bases and J lost 3; bases outside the gene matches: 11. The CDR3 sequence is 17 residues long. The V gene's germline CDR1 is KGHSH and CDR2 LQKENI.

The V and J genes are TRBV11-2 and TRBJ2-2; D might be TRBD1 (5 bases). The V gene's germline CDR1 is SGHAT and CDR2 FQNNGV. Trimming removed 2 bases at V and 5 bases at J, with 12 bases between. This CDR3 comprises 15 residues. This chain's CDR3 is CASSLTGQGTGELFF. The CDR3 nucleotides are TGTGCCAGCAGCTTAACTGGCCAGGGAACCGGGGAGCTGTTTTTT.

This clone was counted a few times. This chain links TRBV28 with TRBJ2-3, with D possibly called TRBD1 or TRBD2 (6 bases each). Per germline, CDR1 MDHEN and CDR2 SYDVKM. The CDR3 length is 15 residues. Between the trimmed V and J ends, which lost 6 bases and 2 bases, there was a span of 15 bases. The CDR3 DNA is TGTGCCAGCAGCGTTTGGGGGGCGGACACAGATACGCAGTATTTT. Protein product: CASSVWGADTDTQYF.

V is TRBV27 and J is TRBJ1-3; unclear D gene. The germline CDR1 and CDR2 sequences are MNHEY and SMNVEV (reference sequence). The CDR3 covers 13 residues. Trimming cost V 1 base and J 3 bases, with 4 bases left between them. DNA of the CDR3: TGTGCCAGCAGTTTATTGGGTGGAAACACCATATATTTT. It yields the protein CASSLLGGNTIYF.

This clone occurred a few times. This chain links TRBV4-2 with TRBJ2-5; D is perhaps TRBD2 (5 bases). Germline values: CDR1 LGHNA, CDR2 YNFKEQ. V dropped 4 bases and J dropped 0 bases, with 18 bases sitting between them. The CDR3 spans 17 residues. The CDR3 spells CASSPYSTEDYQETQYF. The CDR3 nucleotides read TGTGCCAGCAGCCCTTACTCAACCGAGGACTACCAAGAGACCCAGTACTTC.

This clone was seen a handful of times. The gene calls are TRBV18 and TRBJ2-5; D gene uncertain. CDR1 KGHSH and CDR2 LQKENI come from the germline V gene. The CDR3 length is 12 residues. V shed 5 bases and J shed 1 base, with 5 bases lying between them. The CDR3 sequence is CASSRFQETQYF. The CDR3 DNA reads as TGTGCCAGCTCAAGATTCCAAGAGACCCAGTACTTC.

This rearrangement joins TRBV5-1 to TRBJ2-3; D is perhaps TRBD2 (7 bases). V was cut by 0 bases and J by 2 bases, with 13 bases left in between. This CDR3 has 16 residues. Germline loops: CDR1 SGHRS, CDR2 YFSETQ. This CDR3 is CASSLGNAGATDTQYF. CDR3 DNA sequence: TGCGCCAGCAGCTTGGGGAACGCGGGGGCCACAGATACGCAGTATTTT.

The chain has TRBV2 and TRBJ2-7; no clear D. Trimming stripped 0 bases from V and 9 bases from J, with 9 bases between. Germline assignment: CDR1 SNHLY and CDR2 FYNNEI. The CDR3 consists of 12 residues. The CDR3 is CASSEARVGQYF. CDR3 DNA sequence: TGTGCCAGCAGTGAAGCAAGGGTCGGGCAGTACTTC.

The V call is TRBV7-6, the J call TRBJ1-1, with TRBD1 matching over 7 bases. The CDR3 sequence is 14 residues long. Germline V lookup: CDR1 SGHVS, CDR2 FNYEAQ. V shed 1 base, J shed 1 base, and the junction held 0 bases outside the gene matches. Written as DNA, the CDR3 is TGTGCCAGCAGCTTAGGGACAGGGAACACTGAAGCTTTCTTT. This codes for CASSLGTGNTEAFF.

V gene TRBV2 combines with J gene TRBJ2-3, with D perhaps assigned TRBD1 or TRBD2 (5 bases each). From germline, CDR1 is SNHLY and CDR2 FYNNEI. There are 16 residues in the CDR3. Deletions cut 2 bases from V and 0 bases from J, with 12 bases between. The chain's CDR3 is CASSESGDPSTDTQYF. CDR3 nucleotides: TGTGCCAGCAGTGAATCTGGGGACCCTAGCACAGATACGCAGTATTTT.

Only a few counts were recorded for this clone. The chain links TRBV6-5 to TRBJ2-3; tentatively, D is TRBD1 (6 bases). Germline lookup yields CDR1 MNHEY and CDR2 SVGAGI. The CDR3 spans 13 residues. V gave up 8 bases and J gave up 8 bases, with 17 bases separating them. The CDR3 nucleotides are TGTGCCAGCGGGACACCTCTTAGGGCTACGCAGTATTTT. Its translation is CASGTPLRATQYF.